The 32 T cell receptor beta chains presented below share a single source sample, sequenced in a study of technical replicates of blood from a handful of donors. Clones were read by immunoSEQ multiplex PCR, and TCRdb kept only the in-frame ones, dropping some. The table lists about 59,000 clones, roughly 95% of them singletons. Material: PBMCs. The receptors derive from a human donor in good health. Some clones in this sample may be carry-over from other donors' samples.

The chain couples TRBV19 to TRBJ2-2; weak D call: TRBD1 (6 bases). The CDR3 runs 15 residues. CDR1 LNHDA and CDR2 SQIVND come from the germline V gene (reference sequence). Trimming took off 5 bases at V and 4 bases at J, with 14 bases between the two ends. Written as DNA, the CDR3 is TGTGCCAGTAGTCTATACGTAGGGGGCACCGGGGAGCTGTTTTTT. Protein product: CASSLYVGGTGELFF.

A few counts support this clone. CDR3 nucleotides: TGTGCCTGGAGTATCTCCGCGCGTGGCTACACCTTC. Protein: CAWSISARGYTF. The chain combines TRBV30 with TRBJ1-2; D call uncertain. Deletions cut 2 bases from V and 7 bases from J, with 11 bases between. This CDR3 has 12 residues. Germline V gene lookup returns CDR1 GTSNPN and CDR2 SVGIG (reference sequence).

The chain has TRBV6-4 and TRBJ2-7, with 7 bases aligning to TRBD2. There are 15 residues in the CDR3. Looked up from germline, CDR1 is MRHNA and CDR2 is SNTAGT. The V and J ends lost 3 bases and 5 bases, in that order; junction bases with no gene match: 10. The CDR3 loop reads CASSEKAGRINEQYF. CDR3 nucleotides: TGTGCCAGCAGTGAGAAAGCCGGGAGGATAAACGAGCAGTACTTC.

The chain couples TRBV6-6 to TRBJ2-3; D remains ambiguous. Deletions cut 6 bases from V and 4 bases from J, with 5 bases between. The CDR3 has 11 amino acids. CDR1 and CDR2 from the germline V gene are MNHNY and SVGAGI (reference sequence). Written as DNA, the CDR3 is TGTGCCAGCAGCTATGCAGATACGCAGTATTTT. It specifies CASSYADTQYF.

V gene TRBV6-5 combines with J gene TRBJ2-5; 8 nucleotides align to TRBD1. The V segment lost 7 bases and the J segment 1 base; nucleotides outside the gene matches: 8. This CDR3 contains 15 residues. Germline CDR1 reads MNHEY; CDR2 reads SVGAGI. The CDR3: CASTINRGIQETQYF. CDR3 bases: TGTGCCAGCACCATTAACAGGGGGATCCAAGAGACCCAGTACTTC.

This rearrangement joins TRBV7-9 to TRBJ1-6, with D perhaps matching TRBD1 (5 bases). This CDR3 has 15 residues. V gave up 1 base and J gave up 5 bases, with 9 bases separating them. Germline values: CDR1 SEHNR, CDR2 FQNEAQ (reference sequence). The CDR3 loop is CASSLGGTDNSPLHF. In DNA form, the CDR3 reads TGTGCCAGCAGCTTAGGCGGGACCGATAATTCACCCCTCCACTTT.

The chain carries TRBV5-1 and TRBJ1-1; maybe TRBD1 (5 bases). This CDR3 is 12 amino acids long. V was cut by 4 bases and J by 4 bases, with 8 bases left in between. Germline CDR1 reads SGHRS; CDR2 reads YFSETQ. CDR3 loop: CASSIQGTEAFF. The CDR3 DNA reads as TGCGCCAGCAGCATTCAGGGCACTGAAGCTTTCTTT.

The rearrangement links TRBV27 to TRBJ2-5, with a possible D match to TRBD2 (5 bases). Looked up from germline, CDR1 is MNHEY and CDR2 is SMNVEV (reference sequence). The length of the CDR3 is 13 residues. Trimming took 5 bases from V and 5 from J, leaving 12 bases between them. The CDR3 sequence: CASSAGGEETQYF. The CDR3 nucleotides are TGTGCCAGCAGTGCGGGCGGAGAGGAGACCCAGTACTTC.

The CDR3 reads CASSPTGLGYTF. The CDR3 DNA sequence: TGCGCCAGCAGCCCGACAGGGTTAGGCTACACCTTC. The V and J genes are TRBV4-1 and TRBJ1-2; TRBD1 agrees at 7 bases. The trim removed 4 bases at V and 8 bases at J, leaving 4 bases unmatched. CDR1 MGHRA and CDR2 YSYEKL come from the germline V gene. The CDR3 loop spans 12 amino acids.

CDR3: CASIGQPNTEAFF. CDR3 bases: TGTGCCAGTATAGGACAGCCGAACACTGAAGCTTTCTTT. This chain joins TRBV19 and TRBJ1-1; a weak D match, TRBD1 (6 bases). Looked up from germline, CDR1 is LNHDA and CDR2 is SQIVND (reference sequence). The CDR3 totals 13 residues. V was clipped by 7 bases and J by 1 base, with 10 bases between them.

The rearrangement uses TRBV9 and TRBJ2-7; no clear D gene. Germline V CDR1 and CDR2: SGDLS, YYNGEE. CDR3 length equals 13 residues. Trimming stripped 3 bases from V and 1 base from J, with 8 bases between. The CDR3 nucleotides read TGTGCCAGCAGCGGGCCGCGGTCCTACGAGCAGTACTTC. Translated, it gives CASSGPRSYEQYF.

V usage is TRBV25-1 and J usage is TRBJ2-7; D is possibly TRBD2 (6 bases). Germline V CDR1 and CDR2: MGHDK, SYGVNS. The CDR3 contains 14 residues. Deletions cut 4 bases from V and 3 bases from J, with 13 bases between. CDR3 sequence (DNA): TGTGCCAGCAGTGGGACGGTGGGGGGCTACGAGCAGTACTTC. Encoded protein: CASSGTVGGYEQYF.

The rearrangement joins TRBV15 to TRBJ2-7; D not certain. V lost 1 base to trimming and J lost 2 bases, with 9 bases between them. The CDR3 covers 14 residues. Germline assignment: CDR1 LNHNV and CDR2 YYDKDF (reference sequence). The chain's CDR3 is CATSRAVNPYEQYF. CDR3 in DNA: TGTGCCACCAGCAGAGCAGTCAACCCCTACGAGCAGTACTTC.

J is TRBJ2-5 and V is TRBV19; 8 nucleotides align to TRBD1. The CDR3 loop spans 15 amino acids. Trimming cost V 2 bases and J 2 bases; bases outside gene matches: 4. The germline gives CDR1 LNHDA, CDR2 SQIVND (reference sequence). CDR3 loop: CASSIWGQAQETQYF. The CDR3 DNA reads TGTGCCAGTAGTATATGGGGACAGGCTCAAGAGACCCAGTACTTC.

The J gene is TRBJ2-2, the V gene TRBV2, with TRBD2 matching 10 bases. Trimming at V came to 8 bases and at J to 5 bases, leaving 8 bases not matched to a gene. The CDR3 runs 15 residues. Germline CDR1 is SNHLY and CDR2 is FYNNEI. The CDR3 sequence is CASESGLARTGELFF. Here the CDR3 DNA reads TGTGCCAGCGAGTCGGGACTAGCGAGGACCGGGGAGCTGTTTTTT.

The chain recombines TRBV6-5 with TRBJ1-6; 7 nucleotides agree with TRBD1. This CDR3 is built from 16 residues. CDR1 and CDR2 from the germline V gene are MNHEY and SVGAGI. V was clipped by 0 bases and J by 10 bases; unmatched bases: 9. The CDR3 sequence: CASSYSGTARLSPLHF. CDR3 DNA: TGTGCCAGCAGTTACTCGGGGACAGCACGCTTGTCACCCCTCCACTTT.

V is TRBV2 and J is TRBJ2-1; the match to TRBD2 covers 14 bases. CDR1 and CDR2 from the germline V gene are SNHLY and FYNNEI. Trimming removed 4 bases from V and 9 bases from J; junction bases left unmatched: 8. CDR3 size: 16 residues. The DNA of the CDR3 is TGTGCCAGCAGTGGGCGACTAGCGGGGGGGCGGGGTGAGCAGTTCTTC. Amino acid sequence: CASSGRLAGGRGEQFF.

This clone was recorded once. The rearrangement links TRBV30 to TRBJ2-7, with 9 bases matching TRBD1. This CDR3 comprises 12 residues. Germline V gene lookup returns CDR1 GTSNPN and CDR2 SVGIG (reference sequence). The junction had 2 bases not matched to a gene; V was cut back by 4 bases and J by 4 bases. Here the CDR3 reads CAWNRGRYEQYF. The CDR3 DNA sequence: TGTGCCTGGAACAGGGGGCGGTACGAGCAGTACTTC.

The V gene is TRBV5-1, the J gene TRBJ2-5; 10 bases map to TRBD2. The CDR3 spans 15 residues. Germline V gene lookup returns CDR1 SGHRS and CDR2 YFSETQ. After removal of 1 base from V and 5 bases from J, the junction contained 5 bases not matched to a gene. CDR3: CASSLLTSGLETQYF. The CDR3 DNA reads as TGCGCCAGCAGCTTGCTGACTAGCGGGCTTGAGACCCAGTACTTC. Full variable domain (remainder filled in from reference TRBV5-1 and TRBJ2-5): KAGVTQTPRYLIKTRGQQVTLSCSPISGHRSVSWYQQTPGQGLQFLFEYFSETQRNKGNFPGRFSGRQFSNSRSEMNVSTLELGDSALYLCASSLLTSGLETQYFGPGTRLLVL.

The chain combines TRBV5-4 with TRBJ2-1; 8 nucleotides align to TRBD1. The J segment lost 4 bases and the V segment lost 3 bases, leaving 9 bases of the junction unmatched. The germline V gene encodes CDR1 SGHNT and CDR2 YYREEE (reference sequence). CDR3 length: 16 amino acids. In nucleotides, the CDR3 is TGTGCCAGCAGCTGGGACAGGTTACGGGGGTACAATGAGCAGTTCTTC. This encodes CASSWDRLRGYNEQFF.

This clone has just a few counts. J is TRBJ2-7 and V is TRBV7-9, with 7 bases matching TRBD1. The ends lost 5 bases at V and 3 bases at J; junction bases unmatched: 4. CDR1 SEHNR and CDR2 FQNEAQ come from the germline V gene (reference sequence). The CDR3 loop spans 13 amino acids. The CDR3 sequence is CASSVPGGYEQYF. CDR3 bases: TGTGCCAGCAGCGTTCCAGGGGGCTACGAGCAGTACTTC.

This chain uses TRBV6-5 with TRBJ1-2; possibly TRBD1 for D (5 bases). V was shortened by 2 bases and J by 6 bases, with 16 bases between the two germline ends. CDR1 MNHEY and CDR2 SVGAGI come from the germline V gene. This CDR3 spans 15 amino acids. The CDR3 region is CASSYLAGGADGYTF. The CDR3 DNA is TGTGCCAGCAGTTACCTCGCCGGGGGAGCGGATGGCTACACCTTC.

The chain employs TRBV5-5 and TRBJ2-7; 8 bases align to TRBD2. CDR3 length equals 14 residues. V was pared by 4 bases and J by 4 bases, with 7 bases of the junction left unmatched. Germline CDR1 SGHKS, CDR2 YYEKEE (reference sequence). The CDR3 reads CASSLGGGWYEQYF. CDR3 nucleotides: TGTGCCAGCAGCCTCGGGGGGGGTTGGTACGAGCAGTACTTC.

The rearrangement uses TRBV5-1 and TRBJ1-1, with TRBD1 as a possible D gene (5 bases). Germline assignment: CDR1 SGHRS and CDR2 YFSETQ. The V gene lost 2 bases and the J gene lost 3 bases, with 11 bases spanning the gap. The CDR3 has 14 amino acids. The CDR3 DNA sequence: TGCGCCAGCAGCTTCGGGGGTCTGGACACTGAAGCTTTCTTT. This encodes CASSFGGLDTEAFF.

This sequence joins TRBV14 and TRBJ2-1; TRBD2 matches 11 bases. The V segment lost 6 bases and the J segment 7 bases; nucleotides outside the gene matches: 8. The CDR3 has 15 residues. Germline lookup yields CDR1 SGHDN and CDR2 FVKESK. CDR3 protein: CASSTLAGGRNEQFF. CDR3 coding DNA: TGTGCCAGCAGTACTCTAGCGGGAGGACGGAATGAGCAGTTCTTC.

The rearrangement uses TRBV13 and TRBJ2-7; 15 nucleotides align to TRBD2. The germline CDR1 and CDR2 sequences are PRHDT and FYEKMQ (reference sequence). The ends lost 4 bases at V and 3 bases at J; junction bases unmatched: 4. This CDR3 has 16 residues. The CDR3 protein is CASSSRTSGRVYEQYF. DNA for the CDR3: TGTGCCAGCAGCTCGCGGACTAGCGGGAGGGTCTACGAGCAGTACTTC. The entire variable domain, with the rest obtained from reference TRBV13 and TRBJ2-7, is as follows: AAGVIQSPRHLIKEKRETATLKCYPIPRHDTVYWYQQGPGQDPQFLISFYEKMQSDKGSIPDRFSAQQFSDYHSELNMSSLELGDSALYFCASSSRTSGRVYEQYFGPGTRLTVT.

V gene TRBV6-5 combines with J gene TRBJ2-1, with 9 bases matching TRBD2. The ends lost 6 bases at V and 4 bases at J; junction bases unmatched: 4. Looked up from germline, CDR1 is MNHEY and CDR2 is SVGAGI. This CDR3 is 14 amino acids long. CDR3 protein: CASRLAGLYNEQFF. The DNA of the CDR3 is TGTGCCAGCAGACTAGCGGGCCTATACAATGAGCAGTTCTTC.

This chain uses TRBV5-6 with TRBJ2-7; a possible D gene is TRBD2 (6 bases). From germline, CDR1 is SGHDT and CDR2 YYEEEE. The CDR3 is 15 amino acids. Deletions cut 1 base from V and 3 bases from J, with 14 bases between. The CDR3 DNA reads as TGTGCCAGCAGCTTGAACGGCGGGACGATCTACGAGCAGTACTTC. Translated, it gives CASSLNGGTIYEQYF.

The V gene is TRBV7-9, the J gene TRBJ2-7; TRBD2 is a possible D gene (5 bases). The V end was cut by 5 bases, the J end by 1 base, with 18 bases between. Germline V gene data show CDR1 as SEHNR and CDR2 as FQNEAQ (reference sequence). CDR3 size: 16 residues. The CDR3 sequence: CASSPLRGSASYEQYF. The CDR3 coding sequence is TGTGCCAGCAGCCCCCTTCGGGGTAGCGCTTCCTACGAGCAGTACTTC.

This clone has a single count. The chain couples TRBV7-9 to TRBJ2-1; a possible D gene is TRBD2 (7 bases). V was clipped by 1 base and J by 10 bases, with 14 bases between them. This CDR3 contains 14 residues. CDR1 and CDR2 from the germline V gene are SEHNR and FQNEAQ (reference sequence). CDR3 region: CASSLVAGALEQFF. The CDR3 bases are TGTGCCAGCAGCTTAGTGGCGGGGGCTCTCGAGCAGTTCTTC.

The CDR3: CASSLGGTGVTRRGYTF. The DNA of the CDR3 is TGCGCCAGCAGCTTGGGTGGGACAGGGGTGACCAGGCGAGGCTACACCTTC. The chain couples TRBV5-1 to TRBJ1-2; TRBD1 matches 10 bases. V lost 0 bases and J lost 8; bases outside the gene matches: 13. The CDR3 has 17 residues. Looked up from germline, CDR1 is SGHRS and CDR2 is YFSETQ.

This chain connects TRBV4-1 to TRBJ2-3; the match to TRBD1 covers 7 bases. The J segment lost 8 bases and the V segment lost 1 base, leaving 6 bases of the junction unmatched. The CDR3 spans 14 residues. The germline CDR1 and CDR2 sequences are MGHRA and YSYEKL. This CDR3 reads CASSQADRAGTQYF. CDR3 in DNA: TGCGCCAGCAGCCAAGCTGACAGGGCTGGTACGCAGTATTTT.